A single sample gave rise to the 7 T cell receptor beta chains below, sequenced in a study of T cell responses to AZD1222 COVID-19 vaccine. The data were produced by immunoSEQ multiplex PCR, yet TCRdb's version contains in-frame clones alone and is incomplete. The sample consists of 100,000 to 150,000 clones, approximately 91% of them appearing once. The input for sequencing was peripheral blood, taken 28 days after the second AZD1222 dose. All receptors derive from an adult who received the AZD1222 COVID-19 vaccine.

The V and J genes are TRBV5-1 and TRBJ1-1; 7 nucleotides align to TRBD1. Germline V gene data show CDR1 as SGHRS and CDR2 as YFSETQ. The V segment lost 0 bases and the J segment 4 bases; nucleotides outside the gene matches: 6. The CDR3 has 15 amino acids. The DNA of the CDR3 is TGCGCCAGCAGCTTGGAGGGGGCCTGGGGCACTGAAGCTTTCTTT. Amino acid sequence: CASSLEGAWGTEAFF. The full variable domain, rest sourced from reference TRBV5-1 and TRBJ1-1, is KAGVTQTPRYLIKTRGQQVTLSCSPISGHRSVSWYQQTPGQGLQFLFEYFSETQRNKGNFPGRFSGRQFSNSRSEMNVSTLELGDSALYLCASSLEGAWGTEAFFGQGTRLTVV.

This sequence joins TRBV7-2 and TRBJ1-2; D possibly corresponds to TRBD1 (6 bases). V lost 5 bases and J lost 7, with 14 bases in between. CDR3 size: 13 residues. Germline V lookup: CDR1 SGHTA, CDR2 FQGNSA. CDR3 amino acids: CASSPGQGFGYTF. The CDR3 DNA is TGTGCCAGCAGCCCGGGACAAGGGTTTGGCTACACCTTC.

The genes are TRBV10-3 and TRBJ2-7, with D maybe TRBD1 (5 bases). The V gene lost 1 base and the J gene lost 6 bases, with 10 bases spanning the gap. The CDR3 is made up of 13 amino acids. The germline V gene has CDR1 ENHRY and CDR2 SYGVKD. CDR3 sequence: CAISELTESEQYV. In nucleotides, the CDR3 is TGTGCCATCAGTGAGTTGACAGAATCCGAGCAGTACGTC.

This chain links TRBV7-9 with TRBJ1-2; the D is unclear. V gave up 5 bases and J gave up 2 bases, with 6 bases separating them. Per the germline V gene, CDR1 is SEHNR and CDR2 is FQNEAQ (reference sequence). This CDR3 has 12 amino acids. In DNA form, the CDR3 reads TGTGCCAGCAGCACGGGAAACTATGGCTACACCTTC. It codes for CASSTGNYGYTF.

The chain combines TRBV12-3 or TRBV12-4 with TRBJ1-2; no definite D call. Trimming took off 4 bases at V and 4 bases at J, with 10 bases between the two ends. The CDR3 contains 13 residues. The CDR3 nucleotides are TGTGCCAGCAGTTCCCCGGGCCTCTATGGCTACACCTTC. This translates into CASSSPGLYGYTF.

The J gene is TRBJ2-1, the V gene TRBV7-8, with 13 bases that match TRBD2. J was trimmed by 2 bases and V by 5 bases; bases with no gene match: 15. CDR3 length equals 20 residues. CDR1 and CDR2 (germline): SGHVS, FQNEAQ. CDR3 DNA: TGTGCCAGCAGCCATCCAGGACTAGCGGGAGATACCTCAACCTACAATGAGCAGTTCTTC. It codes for CASSHPGLAGDTSTYNEQFF.

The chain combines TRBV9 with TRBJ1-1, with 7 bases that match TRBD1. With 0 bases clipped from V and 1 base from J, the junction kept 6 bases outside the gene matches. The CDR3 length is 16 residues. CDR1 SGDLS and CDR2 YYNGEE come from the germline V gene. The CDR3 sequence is CASSVAGDRQNTEAFF. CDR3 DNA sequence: TGTGCCAGCAGCGTAGCGGGGGACAGACAGAACACTGAAGCTTTCTTT.